This TCR beta chain is drawn from a study of glioma-infiltrating T cells after dendritic cell vaccination. Across the study: Patients received three intradermal dendritic cell vaccine injections at biweekly intervals.

Amplification used 60 V beta primers and 13 J beta primers. Libraries were prepared by immunoSEQ multiplex PCR; TCRdb keeps only in-frame clonotypes and omits some of them. The sample holds tens of thousands of clones; roughly 84% are singletons and the top ten take roughly 10%. This clone appeared a single time. After removal of 0 bases from V and 5 bases from J, the junction contained 12 bases not matched to a gene. CDR3 length: 17 residues. Germline V gene lookup returns CDR1 SGHAT and CDR2 FQNNGV. Time point in this sample: after dendritic cell vaccination, including at tumor progression/relapse. The TCR sequence derives from a human donor with glioblastoma. V is TRBV11-2 and J is TRBJ2-7; 8 nucleotides line up with TRBD2. Sequenced here: blood, sampled after dendritic cell vaccination. CDR3 loop: CASSLDPREGLGHEQYF. The DNA for the CDR3 is TGTGCCAGCAGCTTAGATCCCCGGGAGGGGCTGGGCCACGAGCAGTACTTC.